The clone carrying this T cell receptor (beta chain) occurred once. The antigen remains unidentified. The data originate from a study of post-analysis software for immune sequencing data. General observations from the study: TRBV5-6, TRBV5-1 and TRBV20-1 belonged to a set of roughly five TRBV segments that were more frequent in patients than controls.

The CDR3 has 16 amino acids. CDR1 MDHEN and CDR2 SYDVKM come from the germline V gene. The V end lost 2 bases, the J end lost 0 bases, and 14 bases lay between the germline ends. Unique molecular identifiers were carried by the TCR beta cDNA libraries. Out of about 1 to 11 million T cells, some 480,000 cDNA molecules were generated. In TCRdb, the PCR reads were re-called with MiXCR into one record per CDR3 protein. The table shows 750,000 to 900,000 distinct CDR3 sequences, with about 45% occurring only once. Sequences were obtained from blood. The sequence derives from a girl aged 5 to 17 with multiple sclerosis. The J gene is TRBJ2-7, the V gene TRBV28; maybe TRBD1 (6 bases). The CDR3, as DNA: TGTGCCAGCAGTTTAATCGGGACGGACAGCTCCTACGAGCAGTACTTC. This codes for CASSLIGTDSSYEQYF.